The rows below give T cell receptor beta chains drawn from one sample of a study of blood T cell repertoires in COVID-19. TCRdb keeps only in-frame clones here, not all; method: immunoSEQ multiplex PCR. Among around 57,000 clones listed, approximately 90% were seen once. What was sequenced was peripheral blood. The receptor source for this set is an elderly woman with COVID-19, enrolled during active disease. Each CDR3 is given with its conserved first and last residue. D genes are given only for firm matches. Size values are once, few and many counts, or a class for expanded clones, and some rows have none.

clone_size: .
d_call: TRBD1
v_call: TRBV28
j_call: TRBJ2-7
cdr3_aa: CASSRSKAGGYEQYF
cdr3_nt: TGTGCCAGCAGTCGGAGTAAGGCAGGGGGATACGAGCAGTACTTC

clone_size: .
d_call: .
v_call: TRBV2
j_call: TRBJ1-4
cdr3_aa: CASLRAASNEKLFF
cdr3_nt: TGTGCCAGCCTGAGGGCGGCTAGTAATGAAAAACTGTTTTTT

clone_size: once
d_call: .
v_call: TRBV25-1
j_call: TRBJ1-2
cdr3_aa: CASSGEKLIGYTF
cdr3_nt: TGTGCCAGCAGTGGAGAAAAGTTAATAGGCTACACCTTC

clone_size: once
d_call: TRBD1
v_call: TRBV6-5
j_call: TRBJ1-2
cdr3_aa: CASSFLTGGDGYTF
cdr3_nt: TGTGCCAGCAGTTTTTTGACAGGGGGCGATGGCTACACCTTC

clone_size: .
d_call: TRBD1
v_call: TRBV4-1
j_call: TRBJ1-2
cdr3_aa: CASSHGGQGAGGYTF
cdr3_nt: TGCGCCAGCAGCCATGGGGGACAGGGGGCCGGGGGCTACACCTTC

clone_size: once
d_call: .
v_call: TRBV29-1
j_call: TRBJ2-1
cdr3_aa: CSVEISGLSYNEQFF
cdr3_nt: TGCAGCGTTGAGATTAGCGGTCTCAGCTACAATGAGCAGTTCTTC

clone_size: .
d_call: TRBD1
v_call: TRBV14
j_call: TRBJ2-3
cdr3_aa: CASSPHRGQGDTQYF
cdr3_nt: TGTGCCAGCAGCCCCCACAGGGGGCAAGGAGATACGCAGTATTTT

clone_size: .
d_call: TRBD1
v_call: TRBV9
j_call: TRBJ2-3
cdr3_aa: CASSVGGTVSGTDTQYF
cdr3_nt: TGTGCCAGCAGCGTAGGAGGGACAGTCTCCGGCACAGATACGCAGTATTTT

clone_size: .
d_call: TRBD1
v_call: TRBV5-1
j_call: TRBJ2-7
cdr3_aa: CASSLGGLGQPPYEQYF
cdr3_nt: TGCGCCAGCAGCTTGGGGGGGTTGGGACAGCCCCCCTACGAGCAGTACTTC

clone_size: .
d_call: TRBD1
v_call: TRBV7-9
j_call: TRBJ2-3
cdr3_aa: CASSDGTAQWWRSTDTQYF
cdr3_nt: TGTGCCAGCAGCGATGGGACAGCGCAATGGTGGAGGAGCACAGATACGCAGTATTTT

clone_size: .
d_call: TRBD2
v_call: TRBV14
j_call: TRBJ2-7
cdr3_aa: CASSLSRKLAGGAYEQYF
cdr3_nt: TGTGCCAGCAGCCTCAGCCGCAAACTAGCGGGGGGGGCCTACGAGCAGTACTTC

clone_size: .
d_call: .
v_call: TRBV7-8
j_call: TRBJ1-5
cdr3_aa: CASSLDGVNQPQHF
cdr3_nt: TGTGCCAGCAGCTTAGACGGGGTCAATCAGCCCCAGCATTTT

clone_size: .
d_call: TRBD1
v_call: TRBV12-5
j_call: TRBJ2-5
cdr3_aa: CASVPGQGVLETQYF
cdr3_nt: TGTGCTAGTGTCCCCGGACAGGGGGTTCTGGAGACCCAGTACTTC

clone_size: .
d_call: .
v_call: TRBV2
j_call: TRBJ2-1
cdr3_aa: CASSEALPRGDQFF
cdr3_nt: TGTGCCAGCAGTGAAGCGCTTCCGCGGGGCGATCAGTTCTTC

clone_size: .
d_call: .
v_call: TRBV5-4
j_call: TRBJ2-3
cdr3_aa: CASSPDRSTLNTQYF
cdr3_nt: TGTGCCAGCAGCCCCGACAGGTCAACGTTAAATACGCAGTATTTT

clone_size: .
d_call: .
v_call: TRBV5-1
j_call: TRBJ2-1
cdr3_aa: CASSLAGLASEQFF
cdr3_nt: TGCGCCAGCAGCTTGGCCGGGCTAGCTAGCGAGCAGTTCTTC

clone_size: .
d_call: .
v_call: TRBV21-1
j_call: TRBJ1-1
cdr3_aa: CASSKAGPTGTEAFF
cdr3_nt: TGTGCCAGCAGCAAAGCCGGGCCCACAGGCACTGAAGCTTTCTTT

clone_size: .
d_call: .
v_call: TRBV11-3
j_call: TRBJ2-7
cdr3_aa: CASSSGQTYEQYF
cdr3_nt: TGTGCCAGCAGCTCTGGACAGACCTACGAGCAGTACTTC

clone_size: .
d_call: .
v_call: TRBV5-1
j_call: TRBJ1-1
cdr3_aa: CASSEQGPGRNTEAFF
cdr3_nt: TGCGCCAGCAGCGAGCAAGGACCCGGGAGGAACACTGAAGCTTTCTTT

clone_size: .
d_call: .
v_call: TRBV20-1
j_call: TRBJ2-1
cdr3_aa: CSASRQERNNEQFF
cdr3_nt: TGCAGTGCTAGTCGACAGGAAAGAAACAATGAGCAGTTCTTC

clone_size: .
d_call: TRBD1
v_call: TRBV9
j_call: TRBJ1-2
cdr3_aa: CASSDQGAGGPPNYGYTF
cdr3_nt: TGTGCCAGCAGCGACCAGGGGGCAGGTGGACCTCCTAACTATGGCTACACCTTC

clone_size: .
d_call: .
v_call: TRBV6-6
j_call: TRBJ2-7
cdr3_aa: CASSYRRDKTYEQYF
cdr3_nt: TGTGCCAGCAGTTACCGAAGAGACAAGACCTACGAGCAGTACTTC

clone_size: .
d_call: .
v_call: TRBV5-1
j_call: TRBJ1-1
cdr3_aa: CASSLGTGMNTEAFF
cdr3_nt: TGCGCCAGCAGCTTGGGCACAGGCATGAACACTGAAGCTTTCTTT

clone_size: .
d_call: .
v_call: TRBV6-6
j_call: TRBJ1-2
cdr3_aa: CASRVGQGYGYTF
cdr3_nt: TGTGCCAGCAGGGTTGGACAAGGGTATGGCTACACCTTC

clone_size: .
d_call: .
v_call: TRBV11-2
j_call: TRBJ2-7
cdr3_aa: CASSSLRDRRSGEQYF
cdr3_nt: TGTGCCAGCAGCTCACTGCGGGACCGACGGTCGGGTGAGCAGTACTTC

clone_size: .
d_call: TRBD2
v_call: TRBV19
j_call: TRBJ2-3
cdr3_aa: CASCAGGLNTQYF
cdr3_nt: TGTGCCAGCTGTGCGGGGGGCCTGAATACGCAGTATTTT

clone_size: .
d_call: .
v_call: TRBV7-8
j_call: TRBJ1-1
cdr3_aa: CASSPKLTVNTEAFF
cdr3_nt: TGTGCCAGCAGCCCGAAACTGACAGTGAACACTGAAGCTTTCTTT

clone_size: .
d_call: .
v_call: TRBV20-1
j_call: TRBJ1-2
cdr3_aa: CSARLDNGYTF
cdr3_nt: TGCAGTGCTAGACTGGACAATGGCTACACCTTC

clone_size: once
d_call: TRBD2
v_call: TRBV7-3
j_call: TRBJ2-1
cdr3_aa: CASSLWITGGYNEQFF
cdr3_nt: TGTGCCAGCAGCTTATGGATAACGGGGGGCTACAATGAGCAGTTCTTC

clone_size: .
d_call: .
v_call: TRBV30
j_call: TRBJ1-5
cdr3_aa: CAWSVKGSSNQPQHF
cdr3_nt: TGTGCCTGGAGTGTAAAAGGGAGTAGCAATCAGCCCCAGCATTTT

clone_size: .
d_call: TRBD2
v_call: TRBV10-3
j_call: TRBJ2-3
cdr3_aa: CAISESSSGGPVSSTDTQYF
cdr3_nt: TGTGCCATCAGTGAGTCGTCTAGCGGGGGGCCCGTTTCTAGCACAGATACGCAGTATTTT

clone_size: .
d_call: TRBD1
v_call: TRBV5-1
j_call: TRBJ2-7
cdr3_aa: CASSTPGQTYEQYF
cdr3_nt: TGCGCCAGCAGTACCCCGGGACAGACTTACGAGCAGTACTTC

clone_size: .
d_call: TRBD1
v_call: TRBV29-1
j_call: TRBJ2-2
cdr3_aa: CSVHVSRTGGFGELFF
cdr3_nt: TGCAGCGTCCACGTTTCAAGGACAGGGGGCTTCGGGGAGCTGTTTTTT

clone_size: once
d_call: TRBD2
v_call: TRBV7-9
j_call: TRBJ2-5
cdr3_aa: CASSFPSGGETETQYF
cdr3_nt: TGTGCCAGCAGCTTCCCTAGCGGGGGGGAGACAGAGACCCAGTACTTC

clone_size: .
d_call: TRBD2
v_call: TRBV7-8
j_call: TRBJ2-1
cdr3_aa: CASRGPGAGHNEQFF
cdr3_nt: TGTGCCAGCAGGGGGCCCGGAGCGGGGCACAATGAGCAGTTCTTC

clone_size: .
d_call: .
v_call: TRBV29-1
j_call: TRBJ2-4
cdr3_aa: CSVEVSAKNIQYF
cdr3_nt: TGCAGCGTTGAAGTCTCGGCCAAAAACATTCAGTACTTC

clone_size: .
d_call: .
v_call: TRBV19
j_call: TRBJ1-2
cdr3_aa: CASSLRGSNYGYTF
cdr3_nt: TGTGCCAGTAGTCTAAGGGGTTCCAACTATGGCTACACCTTC

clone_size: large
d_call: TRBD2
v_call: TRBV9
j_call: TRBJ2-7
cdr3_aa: CASSVESSGGFPYEQYF
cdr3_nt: TGTGCCAGCAGCGTAGAGAGTAGCGGGGGGTTTCCCTACGAGCAGTACTTC

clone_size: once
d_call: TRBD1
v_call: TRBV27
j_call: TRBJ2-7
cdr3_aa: CASSLKQGAGYEQYF
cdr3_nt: TGTGCCAGCAGTCTCAAACAGGGGGCGGGCTACGAGCAGTACTTC

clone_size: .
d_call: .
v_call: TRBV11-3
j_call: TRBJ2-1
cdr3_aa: CASSLSGDNEQFF
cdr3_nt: TGTGCCAGCAGCTTATCAGGGGACAATGAGCAGTTCTTC

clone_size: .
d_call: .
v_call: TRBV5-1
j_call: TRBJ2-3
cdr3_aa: CASSLGRANTDTQYF
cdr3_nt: TGCGCCAGCAGCTTGGGGAGGGCGAACACAGATACGCAGTATTTT

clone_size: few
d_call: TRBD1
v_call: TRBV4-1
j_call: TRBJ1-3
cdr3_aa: CASSQEDRVGNTIYF
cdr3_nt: TGCGCCAGCAGCCAAGAGGACAGGGTGGGAAACACCATATATTTT

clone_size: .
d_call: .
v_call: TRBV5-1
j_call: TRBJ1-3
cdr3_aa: CASSQIDGNTIYF
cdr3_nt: TGCGCCAGCAGCCAGATCGATGGAAACACCATATATTTT

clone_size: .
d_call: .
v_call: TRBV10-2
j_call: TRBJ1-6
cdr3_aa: CASSPQRGSSYNSPLHF
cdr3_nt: TGCGCCAGCAGCCCTCAGAGGGGGAGCTCCTATAATTCACCCCTCCACTTT

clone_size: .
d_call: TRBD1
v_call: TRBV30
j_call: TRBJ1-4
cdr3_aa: CAWAFDRGRPKLFF
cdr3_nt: TGTGCCTGGGCCTTCGACAGGGGACGTCCAAAACTGTTTTTT

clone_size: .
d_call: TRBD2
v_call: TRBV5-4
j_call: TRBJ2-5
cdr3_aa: CASSFSSGGAETQYF
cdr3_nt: TGTGCCAGCAGCTTTTCTAGCGGGGGGGCCGAGACCCAGTACTTC

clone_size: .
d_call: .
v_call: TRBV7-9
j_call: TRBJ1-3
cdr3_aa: CASSSSRNTIYF
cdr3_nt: TGTGCCAGCAGCTCCTCTCGAAACACCATATATTTT

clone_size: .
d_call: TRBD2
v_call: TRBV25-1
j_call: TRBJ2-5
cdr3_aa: CASSRTSGGARETQYF
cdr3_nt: TGTGCCAGCAGTAGGACTAGCGGGGGGGCCAGGGAGACCCAGTACTTC

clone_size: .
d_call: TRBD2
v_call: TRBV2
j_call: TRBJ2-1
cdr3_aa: CASRRTSGGASNEQFF
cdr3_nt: TGTGCCAGCAGGCGGACTAGCGGGGGGGCCAGCAATGAGCAGTTCTTC

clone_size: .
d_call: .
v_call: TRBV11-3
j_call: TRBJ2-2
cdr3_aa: CASSLDGTSPRELFF
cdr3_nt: TGTGCCAGCAGCTTAGATGGCACATCCCCCCGGGAGCTGTTTTTT